The clone carrying this TCR beta chain has more than one count but fewer than ten. The target antigen is unknown. This sample stems from a study of CD4 T cells in relation to SARS-CoV-2 and coronaviruses. For the study at large: TCR beta CDR3s were sequenced after roughly ten-day antigen culture of PBMCs.

Clones were sequenced by immunoSEQ multiplex PCR, and TCRdb holds only the in-frame ones, with some missing. The sample lists roughly 25,000 clones, 76% occurring once. CDR3 length: 15 amino acids. From germline, CDR1 is SNHLY and CDR2 FYNNEI. V shed 6 bases and J 7 bases; nucleotides not matched to a gene: 9. CD4+ T cells from unexposed donors were obtained before the COVID-19 pandemic (2011-2018). CD4+ T cells were isolated from the cells after 10 days of culture. Cells permitting, SARS-CoV-2 S/N and four cold-coronavirus spikes were tested on unexposed-donor CD4+ T cells. On days 3 and 7, cultures got half fresh IL-2 medium.

The TCR comes from a human donor in good health. The rearrangement uses TRBV2 and TRBJ2-2; 9 nucleotides align to TRBD1. The sample taken for sequencing was CD4+ T cells from PBMCs, cultured in vitro. CDR3 residues: CASRAGTGRDGELFF. CDR3 DNA sequence: TGTGCCAGCAGGGCCGGGACAGGGCGAGACGGGGAGCTGTTTTTT.